This TCR beta chain was found in a study of blood T cells in healthy people across ages. A second 7 to 11 cycle PCR used barcoded and J-beta primers. TCRdb re-derived calls from the 5' RACE reads in MiXCR, one entry per CDR3 protein. The sample yields 1.5 million to 2 million distinct CDR3 sequences, roughly 27% seen once. Germline V gives CDR1 MDHEN, CDR2 SYDVKM. The CDR3 covers 15 residues. Trimming took off 3 bases at V and 2 bases at J, with 8 bases between the two ends. This clonotype has ten or more counts. Sequenced input: blood. The TCR sequence derives from a woman aged 30 to 39 in good health. This chain links TRBV28 with TRBJ2-6, with D hard to call. The CDR3 region is CASSLSDTGANVLTF. The CDR3 bases are TGTGCCAGCAGTTTGTCGGATACTGGGGCCAACGTCCTGACTTTC.